A single TCR beta chain is shown here with its context. These data are taken from a study of blood T cell repertoires in COVID-19. On the study more broadly: The United States, Italy and Spain supplied acute and convalescent COVID-19 samples. T cells, B-cell-depleted T cells, or PBMCs provided the cDNA or gDNA that served as material.

Original data processing: Reference gene primer amplification gave estimated nucleated cell counts. Sequenced by immunoSEQ multiplex PCR; TCRdb stores in-frame clones only, minus some. V, J and clone size reflect that table, while D and trimming were determined from the DNA. The table lists fewer than 180,000 clones, about 80% of them singletons. This CDR3 has 14 amino acids. Germline lookup yields CDR1 SEHNR and CDR2 FQNEAQ (reference sequence). Trimming took off 2 bases at V and 6 bases at J, with 12 bases between the two ends. V is TRBV7-9 and J is TRBJ2-3; perhaps TRBD2 as D (5 bases). The TCR originated in a man between 65 and 79 years old with acute or convalescent COVID-19. Sequenced: peripheral blood. DNA for the CDR3: TGTGCCAGCAGCTTACAACTAGAGCCTGATACGCAGTATTTT. As protein: CASSLQLEPDTQYF. The whole variable domain, filled in from reference TRBV7-9 and TRBJ2-3, reads DTGVSQNPRHKITKRGQNVTFRCDPISEHNRLYWYRQTLGQGPEFLTYFQNEAQLEKSRLLSDRFSAERPKGSFSTLEIQRTEQGDSAMYLCASSLQLEPDTQYFGPGTRLTVL.